Sequencing of this T cell receptor beta chain was carried out in a study of regulatory T cells in long-lasting Graves disease. Broader study findings: Repertoires from persistent disease leaned toward TRBV28, TRBJ1-2 and TRBJ2-5.

Trimming removed 1 base at V and 2 bases at J, with 24 bases between. Looked up from germline, CDR1 is KGHDR and CDR2 is SFDVKD. The CDR3 has 20 amino acids. HTBI primers from iRepertoire and Arm-PCR of CDR3 regions yielded the TCR beta libraries. TCRdb re-analysed the multiplex PCR reads in MiXCR, keeping a single row per CDR3 protein. The sample yields about 540,000 distinct CDR3 sequences, roughly 12% seen once. As for time point: newly diagnosed GD, antithyroid drugs for less than 3 months. RNA extracted from PBMCs served as the sequencing template. Graves' disease was diagnosed by American Thyroid Association guidelines. This clonotype was seen more than once but under ten times. Its antigen is unidentified. The same data also went into a second study, on T cells in Graves' hyperthyroidism and ophthalmopathy.

The receptor was derived from a man in his thirties or forties with Graves disease. Specimen: peripheral blood mononuclear cells (PBMCs), collected at new diagnosis, from a patient treated with antithyroid drugs. V and J are TRBV24-1 and TRBJ2-3; either TRBD1 or TRBD2 may fit D (5 bases each). The CDR3 DNA is TGTGCCACCAGTGATTTTGGGGGAAGGGACCCCCATTTGTTCACAGATACGCAGTATTTT. This gives the protein CATSDFGGRDPHLFTDTQYF.